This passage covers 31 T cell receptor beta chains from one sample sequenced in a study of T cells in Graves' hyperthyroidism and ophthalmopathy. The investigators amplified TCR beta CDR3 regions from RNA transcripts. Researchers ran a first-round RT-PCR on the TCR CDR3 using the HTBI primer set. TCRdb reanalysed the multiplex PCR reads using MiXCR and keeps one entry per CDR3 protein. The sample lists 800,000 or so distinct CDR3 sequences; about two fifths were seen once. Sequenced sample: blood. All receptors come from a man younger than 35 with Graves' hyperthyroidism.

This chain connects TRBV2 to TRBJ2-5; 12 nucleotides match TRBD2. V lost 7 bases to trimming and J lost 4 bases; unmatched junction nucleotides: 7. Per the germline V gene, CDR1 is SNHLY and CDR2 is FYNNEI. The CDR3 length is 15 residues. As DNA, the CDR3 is TGTGCCAGCAACTTACTAGCGGGAGGAGGAGAGACCCAGTACTTC. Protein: CASNLLAGGGETQYF. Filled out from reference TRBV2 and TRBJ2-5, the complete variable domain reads EPEVTQTPSHQVTQMGQEVILRCVPISNHLYFYWYRQILGQKVEFLVSFYNNEISEKSEIFDDQFSVERPDGSNFTLKIRSTKLEDSAMYFCASNLLAGGGETQYFGPGTRLLVL.

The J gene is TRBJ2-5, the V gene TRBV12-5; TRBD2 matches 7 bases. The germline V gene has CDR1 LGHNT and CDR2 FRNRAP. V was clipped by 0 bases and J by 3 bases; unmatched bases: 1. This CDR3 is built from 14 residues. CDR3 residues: CASGLVRGEETQYF. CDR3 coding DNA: TGTGCTAGTGGTTTGGTACGGGGGGAAGAGACCCAGTACTTC.

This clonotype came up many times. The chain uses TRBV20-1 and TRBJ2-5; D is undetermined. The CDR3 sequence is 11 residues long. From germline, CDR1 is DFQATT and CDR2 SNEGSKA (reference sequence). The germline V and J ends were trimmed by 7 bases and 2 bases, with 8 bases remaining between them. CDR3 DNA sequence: TGCAGTGTAATCAGGCAAGAGACCCAGTACTTC. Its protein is CSVIRQETQYF.

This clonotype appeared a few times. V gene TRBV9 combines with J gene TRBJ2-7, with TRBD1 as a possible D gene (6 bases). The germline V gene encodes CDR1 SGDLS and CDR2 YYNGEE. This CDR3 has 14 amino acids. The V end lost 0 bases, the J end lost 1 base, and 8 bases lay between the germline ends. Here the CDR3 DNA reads TGTGCCAGCAGCGTAGGGGGACATTCCTACGAGCAGTACTTC. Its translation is CASSVGGHSYEQYF.

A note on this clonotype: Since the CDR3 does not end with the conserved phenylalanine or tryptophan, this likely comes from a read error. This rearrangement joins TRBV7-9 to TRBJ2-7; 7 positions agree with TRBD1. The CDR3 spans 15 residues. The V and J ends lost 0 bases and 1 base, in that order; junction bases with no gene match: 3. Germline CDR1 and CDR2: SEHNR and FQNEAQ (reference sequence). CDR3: CASSLAPGGSYEQYL. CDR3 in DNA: TGTGCCAGCAGCTTAGCCCCAGGGGGATCCTACGAGCAGTACCTC.

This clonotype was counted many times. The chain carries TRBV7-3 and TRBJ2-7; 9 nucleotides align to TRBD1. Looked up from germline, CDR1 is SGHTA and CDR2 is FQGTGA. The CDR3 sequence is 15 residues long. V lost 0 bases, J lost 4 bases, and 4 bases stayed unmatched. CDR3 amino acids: CASSLTGQGPYEQYF. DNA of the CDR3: TGTGCCAGCAGCTTAACGGGACAGGGACCGTACGAGCAGTACTTC.

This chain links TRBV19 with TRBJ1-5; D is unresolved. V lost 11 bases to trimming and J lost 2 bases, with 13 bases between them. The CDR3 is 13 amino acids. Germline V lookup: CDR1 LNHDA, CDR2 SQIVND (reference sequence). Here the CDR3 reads CAWSVWGNQPQHF. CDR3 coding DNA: TGTGCCTGGAGTGTGTGGGGCAATCAGCCCCAGCATTTT. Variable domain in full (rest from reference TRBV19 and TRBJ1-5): DGGITQSPKYLFRKEGQNVTLSCEQNLNHDAMYWYRQDPGQGLRLIYYSQIVNDFQKGDIAEGYSVSREKKESFPLTVTSAQKNPTAFYLCAWSVWGNQPQHFGDGTRLSIL.

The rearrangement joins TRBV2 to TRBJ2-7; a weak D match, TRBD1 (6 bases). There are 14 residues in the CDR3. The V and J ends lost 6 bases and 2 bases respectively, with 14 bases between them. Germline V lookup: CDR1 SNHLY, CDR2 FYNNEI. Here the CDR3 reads CASSQVQGPYEQYF. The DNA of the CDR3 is TGTGCCAGCAGCCAGGTACAGGGTCCCTACGAGCAGTACTTC.

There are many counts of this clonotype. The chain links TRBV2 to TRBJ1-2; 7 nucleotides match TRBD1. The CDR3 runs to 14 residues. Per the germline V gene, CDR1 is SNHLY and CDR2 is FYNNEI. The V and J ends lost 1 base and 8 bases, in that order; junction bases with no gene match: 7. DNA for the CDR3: TGTGCCAGCAGTGAAGGAAGACAGGGTTGGGGCTACACCTTC. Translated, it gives CASSEGRQGWGYTF.

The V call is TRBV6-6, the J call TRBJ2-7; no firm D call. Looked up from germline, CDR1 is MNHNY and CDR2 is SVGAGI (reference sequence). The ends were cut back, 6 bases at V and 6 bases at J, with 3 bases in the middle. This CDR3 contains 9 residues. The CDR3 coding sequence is TGTGCCAGCAGATGCGAGCAGTACTTC. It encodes CASRCEQYF.

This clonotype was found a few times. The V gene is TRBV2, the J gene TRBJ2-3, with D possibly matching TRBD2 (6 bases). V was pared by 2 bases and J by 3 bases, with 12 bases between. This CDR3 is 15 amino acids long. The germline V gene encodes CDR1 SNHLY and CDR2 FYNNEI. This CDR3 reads CASSEPSGGTDTQYF. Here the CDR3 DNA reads TGTGCCAGCAGTGAACCCTCTGGGGGGACAGATACGCAGTATTTT. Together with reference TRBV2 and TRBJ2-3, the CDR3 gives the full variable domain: EPEVTQTPSHQVTQMGQEVILRCVPISNHLYFYWYRQILGQKVEFLVSFYNNEISEKSEIFDDQFSVERPDGSNFTLKIRSTKLEDSAMYFCASSEPSGGTDTQYFGPGTRLTVL.

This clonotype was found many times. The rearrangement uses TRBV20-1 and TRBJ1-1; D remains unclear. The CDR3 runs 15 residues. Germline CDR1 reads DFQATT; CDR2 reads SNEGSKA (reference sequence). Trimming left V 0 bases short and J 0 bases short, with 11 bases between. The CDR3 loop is CSARDGRRMNTEAFF. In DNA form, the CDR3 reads TGCAGTGCTAGAGATGGGCGGCGGATGAACACTGAAGCTTTCTTT.

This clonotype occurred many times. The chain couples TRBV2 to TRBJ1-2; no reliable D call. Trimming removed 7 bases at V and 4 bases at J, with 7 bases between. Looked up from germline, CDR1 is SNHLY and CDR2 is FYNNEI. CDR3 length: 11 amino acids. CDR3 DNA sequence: TGTGCCAGCAAGGACGTCTATGGCTACACCTTC. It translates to CASKDVYGYTF.

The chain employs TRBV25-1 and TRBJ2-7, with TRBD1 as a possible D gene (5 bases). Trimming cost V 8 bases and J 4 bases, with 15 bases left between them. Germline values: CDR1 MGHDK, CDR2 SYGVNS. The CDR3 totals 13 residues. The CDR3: CASFQPTEYEQYF. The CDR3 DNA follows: TGTGCCAGCTTCCAACCGACAGAGTACGAGCAGTACTTC.

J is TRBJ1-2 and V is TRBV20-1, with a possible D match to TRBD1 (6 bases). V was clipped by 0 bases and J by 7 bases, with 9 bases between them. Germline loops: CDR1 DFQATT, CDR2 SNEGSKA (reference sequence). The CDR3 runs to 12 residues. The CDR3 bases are TGCAGTGCTAGAGATCACAGGGCTGGCTACACCTTC. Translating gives CSARDHRAGYTF.

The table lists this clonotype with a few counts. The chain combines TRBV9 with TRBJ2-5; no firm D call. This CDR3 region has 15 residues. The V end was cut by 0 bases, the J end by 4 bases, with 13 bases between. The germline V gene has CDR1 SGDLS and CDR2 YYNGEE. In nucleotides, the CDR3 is TGTGCCAGCAGCGTAGCAGCTATACCTCGAGAGACCCAGTACTTC. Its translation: CASSVAAIPRETQYF.

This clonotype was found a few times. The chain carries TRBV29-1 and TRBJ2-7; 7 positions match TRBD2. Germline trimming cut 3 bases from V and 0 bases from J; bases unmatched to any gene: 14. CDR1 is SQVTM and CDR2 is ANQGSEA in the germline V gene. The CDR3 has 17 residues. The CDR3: CSVEGPNWASGSYEQYF. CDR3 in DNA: TGCAGCGTTGAGGGGCCCAATTGGGCTAGCGGCTCCTACGAGCAGTACTTC.

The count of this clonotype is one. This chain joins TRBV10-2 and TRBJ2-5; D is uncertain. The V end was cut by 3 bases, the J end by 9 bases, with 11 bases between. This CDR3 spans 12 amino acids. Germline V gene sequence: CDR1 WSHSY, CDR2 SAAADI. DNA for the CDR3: TGCGCCAGCAGTGAAGGGAATCAGCCCCAGTACTTC. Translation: CASSEGNQPQYF.

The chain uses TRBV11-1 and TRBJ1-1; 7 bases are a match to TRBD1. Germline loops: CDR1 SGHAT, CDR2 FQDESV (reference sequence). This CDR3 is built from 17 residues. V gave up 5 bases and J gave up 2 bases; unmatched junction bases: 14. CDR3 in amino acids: CASSVSWDSASNTEAFF. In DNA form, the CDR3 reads TGTGCCAGCAGCGTCAGTTGGGACAGCGCCTCAAACACTGAAGCTTTCTTT.

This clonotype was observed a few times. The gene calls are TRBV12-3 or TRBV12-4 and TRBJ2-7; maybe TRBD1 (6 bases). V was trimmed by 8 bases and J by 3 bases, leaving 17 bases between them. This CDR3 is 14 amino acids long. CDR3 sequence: CASCSGQRLYEQYF. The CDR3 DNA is TGTGCCAGCTGCTCTGGACAGAGGCTCTACGAGCAGTACTTC.

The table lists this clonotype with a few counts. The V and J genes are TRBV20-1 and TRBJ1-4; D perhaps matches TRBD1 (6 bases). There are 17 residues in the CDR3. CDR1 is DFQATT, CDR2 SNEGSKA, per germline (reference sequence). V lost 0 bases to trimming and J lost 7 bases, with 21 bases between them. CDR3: CSARDPSFGGLIEKLFF. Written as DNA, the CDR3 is TGCAGTGCTAGAGATCCATCCTTCGGGGGGCTTATTGAAAAACTGTTTTTT.

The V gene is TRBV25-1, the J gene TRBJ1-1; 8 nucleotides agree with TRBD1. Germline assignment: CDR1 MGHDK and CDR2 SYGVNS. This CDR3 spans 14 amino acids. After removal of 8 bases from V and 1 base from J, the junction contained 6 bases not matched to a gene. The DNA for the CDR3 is TGTGCCAGCTGGACAGGGAGCCCGAACACTGAAGCTTTCTTT. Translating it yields CASWTGSPNTEAFF.

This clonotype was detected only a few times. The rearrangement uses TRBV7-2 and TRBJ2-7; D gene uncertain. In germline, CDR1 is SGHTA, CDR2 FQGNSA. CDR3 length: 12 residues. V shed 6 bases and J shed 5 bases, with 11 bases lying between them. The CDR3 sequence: CASSEVGNEQYF. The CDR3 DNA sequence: TGTGCCAGCAGTGAAGTGGGTAACGAGCAGTACTTC.

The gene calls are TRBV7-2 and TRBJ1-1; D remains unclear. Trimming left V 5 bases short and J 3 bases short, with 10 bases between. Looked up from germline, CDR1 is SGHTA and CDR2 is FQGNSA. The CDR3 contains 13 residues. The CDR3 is CASSHGEDTEAFF. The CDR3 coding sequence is TGTGCCAGCAGCCACGGGGAGGACACTGAAGCTTTCTTT. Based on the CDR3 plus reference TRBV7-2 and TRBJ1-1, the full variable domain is GAGVSQSPSNKVTEKGKDVELRCDPISGHTALYWYRQSLGQGLEFLIYFQGNSAPDKSGLPSDRFSAERTGGSVSTLTIQRTQQEDSAVYLCASSHGEDTEAFFGQGTRLTVV.

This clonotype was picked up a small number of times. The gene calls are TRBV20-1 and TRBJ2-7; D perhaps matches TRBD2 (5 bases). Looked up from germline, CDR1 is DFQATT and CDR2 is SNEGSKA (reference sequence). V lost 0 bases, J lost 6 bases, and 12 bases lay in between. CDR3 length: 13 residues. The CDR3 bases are TGCAGTGCTAGAGAAAGCGGAGTTCGCGAGCAGTACTTC. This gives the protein CSARESGVREQYF.

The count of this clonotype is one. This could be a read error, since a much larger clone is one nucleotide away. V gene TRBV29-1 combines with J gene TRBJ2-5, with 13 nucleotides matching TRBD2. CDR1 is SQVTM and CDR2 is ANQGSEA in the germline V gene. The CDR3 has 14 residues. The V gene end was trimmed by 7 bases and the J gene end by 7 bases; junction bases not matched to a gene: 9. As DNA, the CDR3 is TGCAGCGGGTTGGGACTAGCGGGACTAGGGACCCAGTACTTC. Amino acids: CSGLGLAGLGTQYF. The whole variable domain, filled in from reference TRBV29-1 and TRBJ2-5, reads SAVISQKPSRDICQRGTSLTIQCQVDSQVTMMFWYRQQPGQSLTLIATANQGSEATYESGFVIDKFPISRPNLTFSTLTVSNMSPEDSSIYLCSGLGLAGLGTQYFGPGTRLLVL.

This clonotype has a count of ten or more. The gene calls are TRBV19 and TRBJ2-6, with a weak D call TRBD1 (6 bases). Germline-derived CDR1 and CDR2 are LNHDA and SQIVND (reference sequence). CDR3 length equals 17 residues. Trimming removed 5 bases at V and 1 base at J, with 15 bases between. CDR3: CASSLQGAVSGANVLTF. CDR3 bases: TGTGCCAGTAGTCTACAGGGAGCGGTATCTGGGGCCAACGTCCTGACTTTC.

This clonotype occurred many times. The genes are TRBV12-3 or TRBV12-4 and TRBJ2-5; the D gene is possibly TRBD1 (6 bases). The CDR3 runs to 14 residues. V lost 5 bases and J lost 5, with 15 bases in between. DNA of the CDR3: TGTGCCAGCAGTCCCCTGACAGGAGAGGAGACCCAGTACTTC. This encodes CASSPLTGEETQYF.

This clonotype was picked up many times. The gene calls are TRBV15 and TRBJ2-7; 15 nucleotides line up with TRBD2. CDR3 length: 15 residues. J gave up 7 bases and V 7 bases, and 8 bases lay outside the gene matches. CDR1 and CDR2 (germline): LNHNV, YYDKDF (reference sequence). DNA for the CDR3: TGTGCCACCACTCGGGGACTAGCGGGAGGAAATGAGCAGTACTTC. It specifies CATTRGLAGGNEQYF.

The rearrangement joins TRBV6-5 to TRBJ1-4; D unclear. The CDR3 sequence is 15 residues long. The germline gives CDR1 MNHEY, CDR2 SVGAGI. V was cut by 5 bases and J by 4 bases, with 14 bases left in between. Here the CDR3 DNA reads TGTGCCAGCAGTAGCAGTACAGCTAATAATGAAAAACTGTTTTTT. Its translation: CASSSSTANNEKLFF.

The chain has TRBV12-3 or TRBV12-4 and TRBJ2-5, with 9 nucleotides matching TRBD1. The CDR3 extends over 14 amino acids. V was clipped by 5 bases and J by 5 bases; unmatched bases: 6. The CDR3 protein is CASSAQGAWETQYF. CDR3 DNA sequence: TGTGCCAGCAGTGCACAGGGGGCCTGGGAGACCCAGTACTTC.